This TCR beta chain was captured by sequencing in a study of beta chain features in type 1 diabetes. CD4+ naive, central memory, regulatory and stem cell-like memory cells were sorted via CD45RO/CCR7/CD25/CD127/CD95/CD27. Of the isolated RNA, all was reverse transcribed, and so the sequenced material was expressed TCRB transcripts. Read counts averaged around 3.9 million for samples of naive, central memory and regulatory T cells. Profiling relied on immunoSEQ multiplex PCR, and the TCRdb table lists in-frame clones only, not all of them. The sample carries roughly 350,000 clones, approximately 10% recorded once. The CDR3 runs 16 residues. Germline CDR1 SNHLY, CDR2 FYNNEI. With V trimmed by 6 bases and J by 0 bases, 8 bases remained unmatched. This clone showed up just a few times.

V usage is TRBV2 and J usage is TRBJ2-1; 7 bases fit TRBD2. Material: naive CD4+ T cells from blood. The clonotype comes from a young woman in good health. CDR3 loop: CASRRTGGGSYNEQFF. The CDR3 nucleotides are TGTGCCAGCAGACGTACTGGCGGGGGCTCCTACAATGAGCAGTTCTTC.